The 13 T cell receptor beta chains listed next were all sequenced from one sample in a study of T cell repertoires in cytomegalovirus infection. TCRdb reanalysed the reads using MiXCR and keeps one entry per CDR3 protein. The profile shows around 490,000 distinct CDR3 sequences, about 30% of them singletons. The specimen sequenced was PBMCs. These receptors came from a human donor in good health (CMV status not recorded). Some clones in this sample may be carry-over from other donors' samples.

V is TRBV7-2 and J is TRBJ2-2; maybe TRBD2 (5 bases). Germline CDR1 reads SGHTA; CDR2 reads FQGNSA. The CDR3 sequence is 17 residues long. Trimming removed 3 bases at V and 1 base at J, with 15 bases between. DNA of the CDR3: TGTGCCAGCAGCTTTTACGGGGTTGCGCTGAACACCGGGGAGCTGTTTTTT. This codes for CASSFYGVALNTGELFF.

This clonotype was counted between two and nine times. The chain combines TRBV19 with TRBJ1-6; 7 positions match TRBD1. The V gene end was trimmed by 9 bases and the J gene end by 7 bases; junction bases not matched to a gene: 12. The CDR3 loop spans 15 amino acids. Germline values: CDR1 LNHDA, CDR2 SQIVND (reference sequence). The CDR3: CASSSRQGGNSPLHF. The CDR3 DNA reads TGTGCCAGCAGCTCCCGACAGGGTGGGAATTCACCCCTCCACTTT.

The chain combines TRBV5-1 with TRBJ1-1; tentatively, D is TRBD1 (6 bases). Germline V CDR1 and CDR2: SGHRS, YFSETQ. V gave up 2 bases and J gave up 9 bases, with 11 bases separating them. The length of the CDR3 is 12 residues. The CDR3 DNA sequence: TGCGCCAGCAGCTTCGAACAGGGACAAGCTTTCTTT. Protein product: CASSFEQGQAFF.

J is TRBJ2-3 and V is TRBV5-1; 8 bases map to TRBD2. The germline V gene has CDR1 SGHRS and CDR2 YFSETQ. The V gene end was trimmed by 0 bases and the J gene end by 1 base; junction bases not matched to a gene: 4. This CDR3 region has 16 residues. CDR3 amino acids: CASSLVSGSRTDTQYF. The DNA of the CDR3 is TGCGCCAGCAGCTTGGTAAGCGGGAGCCGCACAGATACGCAGTATTTT.

This clonotype occurred many times. This CDR3 reads CASSQVPTEDEKLFF. CDR3 DNA sequence: TGCGCCAGCAGCCAAGTACCGACGGAGGATGAAAAACTGTTTTTT. The chain uses TRBV4-1 and TRBJ1-4, with unresolved D. Per germline, CDR1 MGHRA and CDR2 YSYEKL. The CDR3 spans 15 residues. The germline V and J ends were trimmed by 1 base and 6 bases, with 12 bases remaining between them.

This chain joins TRBV18 and TRBJ2-3, with D perhaps matching TRBD1 (5 bases). V lost 5 bases, J lost 2 bases, and 11 bases lay in between. The CDR3 totals 14 residues. The germline V gene has CDR1 KGHSH and CDR2 LQKENI. The CDR3 nucleotides read TGTGCCAGCTCAGCACAGGAGAACACAGATACGCAGTATTTT. Translating it yields CASSAQENTDTQYF.

The V gene is TRBV7-2, the J gene TRBJ2-1; D possibly corresponds to TRBD1 (5 bases). Trimming left V 1 base short and J 1 base short, with 20 bases between. The CDR3 has 19 residues. From germline, CDR1 is SGHTA and CDR2 FQGNSA. The CDR3 nucleotides are TGTGCCAGCAGCTTAGGTTACAGGTTCCCCGAAAGGTCCTACAATGAGCAGTTCTTC. Residues: CASSLGYRFPERSYNEQFF.

The CDR3 loop is CASSEVGETQYF. The DNA for the CDR3 is TGTGCCAGCAGTGAAGTGGGGGAGACCCAGTACTTC. J is TRBJ2-5 and V is TRBV2, with unresolved D. The V and J ends lost 1 base and 5 bases respectively, with 5 bases between them. Germline V gene data show CDR1 as SNHLY and CDR2 as FYNNEI. The CDR3 is made up of 12 amino acids.

This clonotype was detected a few times. The chain has TRBV19 and TRBJ2-5, with D tentatively TRBD2 (6 bases). Trimming took 0 bases from V and 0 from J, leaving 14 bases between them. Germline-derived CDR1 and CDR2 are LNHDA and SQIVND (reference sequence). The CDR3 has 17 amino acids. The CDR3 protein is CASSIDAAGTYQETQYF. In DNA form, the CDR3 reads TGTGCCAGTAGTATAGATGCTGCGGGGACGTACCAAGAGACCCAGTACTTC.

This clonotype was found many times. This chain connects TRBV7-9 to TRBJ2-5, with TRBD2 matching over 13 bases. CDR1 and CDR2 from the germline V gene are SEHNR and FQNEAQ (reference sequence). V lost 4 bases to trimming and J lost 5 bases; unmatched junction nucleotides: 10. The length of the CDR3 is 17 residues. The CDR3 protein is CASSSWKGTSGAETQYF. CDR3 DNA: TGTGCCAGCAGCTCATGGAAAGGGACTAGCGGGGCGGAGACCCAGTACTTC.

In nucleotides, the CDR3 is TGTGCCAGCAGTTACTCGAGGCAGGATAACACCGGGGAGCTGTTTTTT. Residues: CASSYSRQDNTGELFF. This chain connects TRBV6-5 to TRBJ2-2; D unclear. The ends were cut back, 0 bases at V and 2 bases at J, with 10 bases in the middle. Germline CDR1 MNHEY, CDR2 SVGAGI. CDR3 size: 16 residues.

V gene TRBV12-5 combines with J gene TRBJ1-3, with a tentative D call TRBD1 (6 bases). V shed 6 bases and J shed 0 bases, with 15 bases lying between them. CDR3 length: 16 residues. The germline V gene has CDR1 LGHNT and CDR2 FRNRAP. CDR3: CASGLGTPSSGNTIYF. In DNA form, the CDR3 reads TGTGCTAGTGGACTCGGGACACCATCCTCTGGAAACACCATATATTTT.

V and J are TRBV12-3 or TRBV12-4 and TRBJ1-1; 12 bases fit TRBD1. V trimming: 6 bases; J trimming: 7 bases; junction bases outside the gene matches: 24. The CDR3 consists of 20 residues. In DNA form, the CDR3 reads TGTGCCAGCAGATTTACCCGGGACAGGGGGCGTTTGAGAGGATCCAATGAAGCTTTCTTT. Its translation: CASRFTRDRGRLRGSNEAFF.